These T cell receptor beta chains were read from a single sample in a study of T cell responses to AZD1222 COVID-19 vaccine. Some clones are missing from TCRdb's copy, which holds only in-frame ones; the method was immunoSEQ multiplex PCR. The table includes about 100,000 clones, around 90% detected once. Sequenced here: peripheral blood, sampled on day 0 of AZD1222 vaccination. These TCRs come from an adult in good health. Both conserved end residues are part of each CDR3.

TRBV4-3	TRBJ2-7	15	CASSHRTGSSYEQYF
TRBV5-1	TRBJ1-1	13	CASSFGTRTEAFF
TRBV9	TRBJ1-3	14	CASSLGDSGNTIYF
TRBV6-1	TRBJ2-3	16	CASSEDRAPQVDTQYF
TRBV28	TRBJ1-5	14	CASSPGGGNQPQHF
TRBV7-6	TRBJ2-7	11	CASSLGNEQYF
TRBV6-4	TRBJ2-6	17	CASSEQGAFSGANVLTF
TRBV30	TRBJ2-7	11	CAWGQGNEQYF
TRBV2	TRBJ1-4	16	CASTPQGRATNEKLFF
TRBV6-2/TRBV6-3	TRBJ1-1	14	CASSYPGGVTEAFF
TRBV3-1/TRBV3-2	TRBJ2-7	16	CASSRATGTSRGEQYF
TRBV6-4	TRBJ2-3	21	CASSDSAETSGRPTSTDTQYF
TRBV7-3	TRBJ2-1	17	CASSPEPGLAIYNEQFF
TRBV6-6	TRBJ2-5	14	CASSLREGQETQYF
TRBV19	TRBJ1-1	12	CASSLENTEAFF
TRBV28	TRBJ2-6	17	CASSFGTSGPGANVLTF
TRBV6-1	TRBJ2-1	14	CACRDFGRVNEQFF
TRBV4-1	TRBJ2-7	15	CASSQQGGGSYEQYF
TRBV7-2	TRBJ1-2	15	CASSLAGQGVSGYTF
TRBV5-4	TRBJ2-3	13	CASGRGTTDTQYF
TRBV19	TRBJ2-3	16	CASRGGGKEFTDTQYF
TRBV19	TRBJ2-5	14	CASSIRAGAETQYF
TRBV15	TRBJ2-1	17	CATSRARSGSPYNEQFF
TRBV29-1	TRBJ1-5	13	CSVGELGTEPQHF
TRBV15	TRBJ2-1	16	CATSSLRGQYYNEQFF
TRBV5-6	TRBJ2-2	14	CASSFQGKSGELFF
TRBV28	TRBJ1-1	11	CASSRGTEAFF
TRBV18	TRBJ1-2	15	CASSSTGQGGNGYTF
TRBV18	TRBJ2-1	14	CASSRREKYNEQFF
TRBV7-2	TRBJ2-5	18	CASSPRVAGGPSFETQYF
TRBV3-1/TRBV3-2	TRBJ2-2	15	CASSGQGYSPGELFF
TRBV5-1	TRBJ2-2	15	CASSSRQGGTGELFF
TRBV30	TRBJ1-1	15	CAWSVGAQGRAEAFF
TRBV28	TRBJ2-1	13	CASSPMRTAEQFF
TRBV19	TRBJ1-1	15	CASSIGDRGKAEAFF
TRBV7-9	TRBJ2-2	14	CATTVEANTGELFF
TRBV9	TRBJ1-2	14	CASSPSPNRAGYTF
TRBV6-2/TRBV6-3	TRBJ1-5	15	CASSLGRVLNQPQHF
TRBV28	TRBJ1-2	14	CASSAPFVGQDYTF
TRBV10-1	TRBJ2-2	15	CASSGGTTNTGELFF
TRBV5-4	TRBJ2-7	16	CASSLGLSTRSDEQYF
TRBV10-1	TRBJ2-2	13	CASSDQNTGELFF
TRBV20-1	TRBJ2-3	11	CSASRGGTQYF
TRBV12-3/TRBV12-4	TRBJ2-2	13	CASSFGGAGELFF
TRBV27	TRBJ2-7	16	CASSLSPSRPYYEQYF
TRBV6-5	TRBJ1-1	16	CASSYSVNERGTEAFF
TRBV19	TRBJ2-1	18	CASSTLAGAGESYNEQFF
TRBV4-2	TRBJ1-4	15	CASSHPQGGQEKLFF
TRBV6-5	TRBJ2-2	15	CASSYSRANTGELFF
TRBV7-3	TRBJ2-2	16	CASSLRAGANTGELFF
TRBV7-2	TRBJ1-1	14	CASSFGRQNTEAFF
TRBV5-4	TRBJ2-3	13	CASSLHGLDTQYF
TRBV28	TRBJ1-1	14	CASSTRQLNTEAFF
TRBV7-7	TRBJ2-3	14	CASSLSGAGDTQYF
TRBV2	TRBJ2-1	13	CASSDSFLNEQFF